This paragraph reports one T cell receptor beta chain. Method: immunoSEQ multiplex PCR; TCRdb's copy keeps in-frame clones and lacks some. This table holds about 68,000 clones, 80% to 95% found once. V was cut by 4 bases and J by 4 bases, with 13 bases left in between. The CDR3 length is 14 residues. In germline, CDR1 is MNHEY, CDR2 SVGEGT. This clonotype was sampled from a man between 35 and 55 years old with rheumatoid arthritis. The sample was PBMCs. The chain is built from TRBV6-2 or TRBV6-3 and TRBJ2-5, with D possibly matching TRBD1 (6 bases). The CDR3 protein is CASSFPGERETQYF. CDR3 in DNA: TGTGCCAGCAGTTTTCCAGGGGAGCGAGAGACCCAGTACTTC.